This record looks at one TCR beta chain sequence and its context. Its target is not known. These data originate in a study of CD8 T cells in Susac syndrome. Whole-study findings and limits: As acknowledged by the study, its TCR sequencing and HLA analysis included a relatively small number of individuals.

Per germline, CDR1 KGHDR and CDR2 SFDVKD. CDR3 length: 17 amino acids. V was pared by 4 bases and J by 1 base, with 16 bases between. An input of about 0.5 to 1 ug of RNA was subjected to reverse transcription using random hexamers. TCRdb independently ran MiXCR on the immunoSEQ multiplex PCR reads; one entry per CDR3 protein. Among around 300,000 distinct CDR3 sequences, roughly 85% were seen once, and the ten largest hold roughly 0.21%. Sample: CD8+ T cells from PBMCs. The source of this sequence is a human donor with multiple sclerosis. The genes are TRBV24-1 and TRBJ2-1; D may be TRBD1 (6 bases). CDR3 in DNA: TGTGCCACCAGTGACACTTTACAGGGTCCTTCCTACAATGAGCAGTTCTTC. Protein: CATSDTLQGPSYNEQFF.